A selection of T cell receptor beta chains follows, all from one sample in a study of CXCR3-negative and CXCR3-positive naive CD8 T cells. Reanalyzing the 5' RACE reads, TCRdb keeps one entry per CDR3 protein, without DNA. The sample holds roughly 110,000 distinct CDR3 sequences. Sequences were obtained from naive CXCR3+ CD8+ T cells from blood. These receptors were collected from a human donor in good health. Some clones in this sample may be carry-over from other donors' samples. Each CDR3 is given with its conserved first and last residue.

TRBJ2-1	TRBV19	CACSSAGEQFF
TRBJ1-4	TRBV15	CATSRDRAEKLFF
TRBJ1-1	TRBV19	CASSIGIGTGGEAFF
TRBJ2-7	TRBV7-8	CASSLMTGTVSYEQYF
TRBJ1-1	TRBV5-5	CASSLLWGDTEAFF
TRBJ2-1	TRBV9	CASSVDLNNEQFF
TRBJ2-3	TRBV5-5	CASSLYAPGRADTQYF
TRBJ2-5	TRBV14	CASSQGTSGQETQYF
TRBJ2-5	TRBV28	CASSLDLGGGFQETQYF
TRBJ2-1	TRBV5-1	CASSQDSAVYNEQFF
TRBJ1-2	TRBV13	CASSLVGGNYGYTF
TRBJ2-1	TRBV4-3	CASSHGTGGENGNEQFF
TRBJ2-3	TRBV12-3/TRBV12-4	CASSFGGDTQYF
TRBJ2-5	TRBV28	CASSTPGVWQETQYF
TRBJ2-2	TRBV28	CASSHRVSSSGELFF
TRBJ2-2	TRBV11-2	CASSLVVTGELFF
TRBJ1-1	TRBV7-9	CASSLTGGETEAFF
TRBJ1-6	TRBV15	CATSPGNSSPLHF
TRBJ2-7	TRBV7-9	CASSLTSVAYEQYF
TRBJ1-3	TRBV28	CASRQGENTIYF
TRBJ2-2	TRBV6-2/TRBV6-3	CASIIFLPNGYGELFF
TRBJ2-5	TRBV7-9	CASSLFREGRETQYF
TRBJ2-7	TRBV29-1	CSAAGAPGQSYEQYF
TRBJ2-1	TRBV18	CASSPPQGDHEQFF
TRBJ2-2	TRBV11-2	CASSLHAGLAGNTGELFF
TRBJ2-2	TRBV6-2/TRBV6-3	CASRDRGPDTGELFF
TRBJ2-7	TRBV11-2	CASSFAGLYEQYF
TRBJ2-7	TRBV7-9	CASTMVAGQLYEQYF
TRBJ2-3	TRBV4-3	CASSQDDSTDTQYF
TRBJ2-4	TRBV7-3	CASSSTRILAKNIQYF
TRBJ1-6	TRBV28	CASSSQGSYNSPLHF
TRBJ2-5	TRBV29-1	CSVEWYLPELLGKYQETQYF
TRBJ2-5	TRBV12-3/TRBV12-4	CASRDSAGGQETQYF
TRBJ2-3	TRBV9	CASSVGPGLLYTDTQYF
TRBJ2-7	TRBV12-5	CASALVGSYEQYF
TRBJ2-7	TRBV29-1	CSVEGVTAESFYEQYF
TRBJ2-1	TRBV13	CASRITGGNEQFF
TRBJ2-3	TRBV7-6	CASSPPSGELTSTDTQYF
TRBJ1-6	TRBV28	CASGGTGSGSPLHF
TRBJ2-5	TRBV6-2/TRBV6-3	CASWGGETQYF
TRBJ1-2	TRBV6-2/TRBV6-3	CASSYTQGANGYTF
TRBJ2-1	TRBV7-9	CASSPGQASSYNEQFF
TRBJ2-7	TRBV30	CAWRVEGEQYF
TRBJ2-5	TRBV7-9	CASSPLVGVVETQYF
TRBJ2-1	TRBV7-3	CASSLTERHRKNDEQFF
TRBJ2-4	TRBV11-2	CASSPIVGKNIQYF
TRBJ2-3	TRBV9	CASSFTGGAGTDTQYF
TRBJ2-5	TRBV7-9	CASSPQPGQTKETQYF
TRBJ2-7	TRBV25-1	CASSAPGTYEQYF
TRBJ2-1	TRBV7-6	CASSFGDILMNEQFF
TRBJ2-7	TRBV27	CASSFAGGPNEQYF
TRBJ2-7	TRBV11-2	CARSLIYEQYF
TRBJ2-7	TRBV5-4	CASSYGGMSYEQYF
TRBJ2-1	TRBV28	CASKLQGFGSYNEQFF